This T cell receptor beta chain was captured in a study of lymphopenia after photon versus proton radiotherapy. Clones were sequenced by immunoSEQ multiplex PCR, and TCRdb holds only the in-frame ones, with some missing. The sample has approximately 70,000 clones, roughly 90% seen once; the top ten hold roughly 13%. The V and J ends lost 3 bases and 1 base, in that order; junction bases with no gene match: 8. CDR3 size: 17 residues. Germline-derived CDR1 and CDR2 are ENHRY and SYGVKD. Concerning this clone: Its antigen remains unidentified.

Findings and caveats of the study: A bigger post-nadir fall in TCR diversity correlated inversely with survival time in deceased patients. After lymphocyte nadir, photon-treated repertoires showed oligoclonal expansion, especially CD8+ Temra.

V is TRBV10-3 and J is TRBJ2-2, with 7 bases matching TRBD1. The sample was peripheral blood, taken from a patient treated with proton-based radiotherapy. The clonotype was recovered from a man older than 75 with esophageal cancer. The CDR3 loop is CAISDITRTGNTGELFF. CDR3 nucleotide sequence: TGTGCCATCAGTGATATCACCCGGACAGGGAACACCGGGGAGCTGTTTTTT.